This T cell receptor (beta chain) was sequenced in a study of CD8 T cells in ankylosing spondylitis. In making TCR beta libraries, quantitative 5'-RACE with molecular barcodes was used. Via MiXCR, TCRdb re-called the 5' RACE reads, giving one row per CDR3 protein. The profile shows approximately 250,000 distinct CDR3 sequences, around 25% of them singletons. Broader study findings: Earlier work had already found some motif variants in reactive arthritis synovial fluid and blood. Disease-linked clones displayed a CD8+ phenotype and appeared relatively rarely in peripheral blood.

This clonotype turned up a few times. The antigen remains undetermined. Trimming cost V 4 bases and J 4 bases, with 11 bases left between them. The germline V gene encodes CDR1 SGHTA and CDR2 FQGNSA. The CDR3 has 14 amino acids. Source material: blood, either unsorted or a sorted T cell fraction (not recorded which). The V call is TRBV7-2, the J call TRBJ2-1, with D perhaps matching TRBD1 (5 bases). The clonotype comes from a male donor with ankylosing spondylitis or in good health (not recorded which). CDR3 nucleotide sequence: TGTGCCAGCAGCTCTCAGGGAAGTTACAATGAGCAGTTCTTC. Translating it yields CASSSQGSYNEQFF.